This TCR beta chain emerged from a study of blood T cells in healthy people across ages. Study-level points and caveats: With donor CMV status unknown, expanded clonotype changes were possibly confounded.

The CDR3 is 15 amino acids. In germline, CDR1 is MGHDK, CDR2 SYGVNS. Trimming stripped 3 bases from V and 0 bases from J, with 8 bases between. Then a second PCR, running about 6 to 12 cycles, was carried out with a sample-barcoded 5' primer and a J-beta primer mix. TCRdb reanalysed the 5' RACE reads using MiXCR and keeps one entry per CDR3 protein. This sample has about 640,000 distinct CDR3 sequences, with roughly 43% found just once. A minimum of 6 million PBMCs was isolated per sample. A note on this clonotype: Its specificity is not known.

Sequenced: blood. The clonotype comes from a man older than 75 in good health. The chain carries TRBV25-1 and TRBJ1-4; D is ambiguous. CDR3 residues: CASSDVRSTNEKLFF. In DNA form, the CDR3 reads TGTGCCAGCAGTGATGTGAGATCAACTAATGAAAAACTGTTTTTT.